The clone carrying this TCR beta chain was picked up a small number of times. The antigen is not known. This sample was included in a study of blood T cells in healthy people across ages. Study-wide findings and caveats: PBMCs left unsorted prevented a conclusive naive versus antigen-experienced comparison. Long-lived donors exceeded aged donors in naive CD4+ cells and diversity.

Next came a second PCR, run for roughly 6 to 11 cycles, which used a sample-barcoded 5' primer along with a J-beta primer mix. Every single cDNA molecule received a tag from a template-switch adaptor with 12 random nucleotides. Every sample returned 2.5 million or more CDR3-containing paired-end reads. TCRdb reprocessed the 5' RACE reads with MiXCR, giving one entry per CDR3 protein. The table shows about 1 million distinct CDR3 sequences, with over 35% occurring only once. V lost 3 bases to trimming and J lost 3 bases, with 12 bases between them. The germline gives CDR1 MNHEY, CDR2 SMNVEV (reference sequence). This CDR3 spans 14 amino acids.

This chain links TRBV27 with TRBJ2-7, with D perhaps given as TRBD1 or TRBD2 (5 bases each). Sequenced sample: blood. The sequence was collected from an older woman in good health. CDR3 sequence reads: CASSFGTGNYEQYF. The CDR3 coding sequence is TGTGCCAGCAGTTTTGGGACGGGAAACTACGAGCAGTACTTC.